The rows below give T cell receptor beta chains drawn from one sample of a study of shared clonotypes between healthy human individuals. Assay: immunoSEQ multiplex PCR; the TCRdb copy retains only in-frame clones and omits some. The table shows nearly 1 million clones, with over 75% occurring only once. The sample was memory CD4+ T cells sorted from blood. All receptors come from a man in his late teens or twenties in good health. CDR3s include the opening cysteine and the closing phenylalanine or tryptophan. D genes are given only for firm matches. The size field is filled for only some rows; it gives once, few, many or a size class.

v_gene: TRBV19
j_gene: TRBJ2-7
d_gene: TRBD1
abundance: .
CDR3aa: CASSSRDRGYEQYF
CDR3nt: TGTGCCAGTAGTTCCCGGGACAGGGGTTACGAGCAGTACTTC

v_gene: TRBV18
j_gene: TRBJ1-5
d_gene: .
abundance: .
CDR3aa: CASSAAGTASNQPQHF
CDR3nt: TGTGCCAGCTCAGCCGCCGGGACCGCTTCCAATCAGCCCCAGCATTTT

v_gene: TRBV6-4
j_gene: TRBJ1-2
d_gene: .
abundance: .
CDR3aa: CASSQVMTRDNEDYGYTF
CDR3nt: TGTGCCAGCAGTCAAGTTATGACCCGGGACAATGAAGACTATGGCTACACCTTC

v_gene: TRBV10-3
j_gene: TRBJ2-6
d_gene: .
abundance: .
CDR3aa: CAITGGSAGANVLTF
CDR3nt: TGTGCCATCACAGGGGGGTCGGCTGGGGCCAACGTCCTGACTTTC

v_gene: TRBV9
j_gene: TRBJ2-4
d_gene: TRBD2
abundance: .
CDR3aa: CARNLRLAGDNIQYF
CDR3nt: TGTGCCAGGAACTTAAGGCTAGCGGGAGATAACATTCAGTACTTC

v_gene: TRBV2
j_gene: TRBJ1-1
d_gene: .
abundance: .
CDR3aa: CASSVGGAGTEAFF
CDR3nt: TGTGCCAGCAGTGTGGGGGGCGCGGGCACTGAAGCTTTCTTT

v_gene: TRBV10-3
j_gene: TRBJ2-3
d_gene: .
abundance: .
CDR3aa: CAIKAGPTDTQYF
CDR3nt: TGTGCCATCAAGGCAGGGCCCACAGATACGCAGTATTTT

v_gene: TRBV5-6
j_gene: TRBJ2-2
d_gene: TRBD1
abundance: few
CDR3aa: CASSPRTGGNTGELFF
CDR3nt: TGTGCCAGCAGCCCCCGGACAGGGGGAAACACCGGGGAGCTGTTTTTT

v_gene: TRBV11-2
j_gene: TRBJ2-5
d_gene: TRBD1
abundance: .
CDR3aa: CASSLRGWGQGRETQYF
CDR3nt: TGTGCCAGCAGCTTAAGGGGCTGGGGACAGGGAAGAGAGACCCAGTACTTC

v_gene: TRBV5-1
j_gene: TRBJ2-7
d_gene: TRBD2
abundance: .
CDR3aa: CASSLSGGSSYEQYF
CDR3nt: TGCGCCAGCAGCCTTAGCGGGGGCTCCTCCTACGAGCAGTACTTC

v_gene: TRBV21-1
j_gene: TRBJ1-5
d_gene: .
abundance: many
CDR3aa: CAVNRATQPQHF
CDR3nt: TGTGCCGTCAACAGGGCCACTCAGCCCCAGCATTTT

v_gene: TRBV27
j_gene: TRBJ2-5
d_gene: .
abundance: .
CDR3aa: CASSLRGRETQYF
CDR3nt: TGTGCCAGCAGTTTACGAGGGCGCGAGACCCAGTACTTC

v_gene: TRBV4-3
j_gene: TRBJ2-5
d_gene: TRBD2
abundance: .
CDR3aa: CASSQGLASTQYF
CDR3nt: TGCGCCAGCAGCCAGGGACTAGCGTCGACCCAGTACTTC

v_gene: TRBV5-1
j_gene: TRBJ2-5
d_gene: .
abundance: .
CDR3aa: CASTGGGETQYF
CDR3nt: TGCGCCAGCACCGGAGGAGGCGAGACCCAGTACTTC

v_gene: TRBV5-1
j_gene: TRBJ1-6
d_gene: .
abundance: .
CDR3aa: CASSSPGSSPLHF
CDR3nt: TGCGCCAGCAGCTCCCCAGGGAGCTCACCCCTCCACTTT

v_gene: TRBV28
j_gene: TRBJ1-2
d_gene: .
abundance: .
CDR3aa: CASSTGGLYGYTF
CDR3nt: TGTGCCAGCAGTACTGGCGGACTTTATGGCTACACCTTC

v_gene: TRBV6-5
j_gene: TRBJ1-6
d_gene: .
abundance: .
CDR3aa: CASSQQGYNSPLHF
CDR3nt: TGTGCCAGCAGTCAGCAGGGCTATAATTCACCCCTCCACTTT

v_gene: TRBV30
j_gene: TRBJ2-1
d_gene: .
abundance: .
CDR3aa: CAWSSGQMPWQFF
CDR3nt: TGTGCCTGGAGTTCGGGACAAATGCCTTGGCAGTTCTTC

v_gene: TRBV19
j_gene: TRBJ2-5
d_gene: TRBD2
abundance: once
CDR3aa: CASSIAGLPQETQYF
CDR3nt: TGTGCCAGTAGTATAGCGGGACTACCACAAGAGACCCAGTACTTC

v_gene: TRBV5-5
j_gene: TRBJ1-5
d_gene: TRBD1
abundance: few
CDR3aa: CASSSVDREYQPQHF
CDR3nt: TGTGCCAGCAGTTCCGTGGACAGGGAATATCAGCCCCAGCATTTT

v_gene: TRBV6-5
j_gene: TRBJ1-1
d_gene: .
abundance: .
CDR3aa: CASSYSRGGGTEAFF
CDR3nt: TGTGCCAGCAGTTACTCGCGAGGGGGTGGCACTGAAGCTTTCTTT

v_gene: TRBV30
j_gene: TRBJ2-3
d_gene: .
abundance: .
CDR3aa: CAWSGGTGTILQYF
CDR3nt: TGTGCCTGGAGTGGGGGGACCGGGACCATTCTGCAGTATTTT

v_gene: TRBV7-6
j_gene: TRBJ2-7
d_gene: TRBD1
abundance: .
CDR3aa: CASSPGTGAGEQYF
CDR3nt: TGTGCCAGCAGCCCCGGGACAGGGGCTGGCGAGCAGTACTTC

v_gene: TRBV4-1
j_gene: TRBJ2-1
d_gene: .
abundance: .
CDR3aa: CASSQDRGYNEQFF
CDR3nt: TGCGCCAGCAGCCAAGATAGGGGATACAATGAGCAGTTCTTC

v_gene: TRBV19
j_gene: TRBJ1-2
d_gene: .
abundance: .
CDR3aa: CASSSPNKRGYTF
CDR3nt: TGTGCCAGTAGTTCGCCAAATAAACGAGGCTACACCTTC

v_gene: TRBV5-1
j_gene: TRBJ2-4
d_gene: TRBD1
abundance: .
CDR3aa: CASSTMTGGNIQYF
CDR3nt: TGCGCCAGCAGCACGATGACAGGGGGAAACATTCAGTACTTC

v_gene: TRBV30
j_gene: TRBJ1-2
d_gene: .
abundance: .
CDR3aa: CAWSVQLSSGYTF
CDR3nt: TGTGCCTGGAGTGTACAATTAAGTAGTGGCTACACCTTC

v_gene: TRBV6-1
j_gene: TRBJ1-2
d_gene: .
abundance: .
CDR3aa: CASSEGSGYGYTF
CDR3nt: TGTGCCAGCAGTGAAGGATCGGGGTATGGCTACACCTTC